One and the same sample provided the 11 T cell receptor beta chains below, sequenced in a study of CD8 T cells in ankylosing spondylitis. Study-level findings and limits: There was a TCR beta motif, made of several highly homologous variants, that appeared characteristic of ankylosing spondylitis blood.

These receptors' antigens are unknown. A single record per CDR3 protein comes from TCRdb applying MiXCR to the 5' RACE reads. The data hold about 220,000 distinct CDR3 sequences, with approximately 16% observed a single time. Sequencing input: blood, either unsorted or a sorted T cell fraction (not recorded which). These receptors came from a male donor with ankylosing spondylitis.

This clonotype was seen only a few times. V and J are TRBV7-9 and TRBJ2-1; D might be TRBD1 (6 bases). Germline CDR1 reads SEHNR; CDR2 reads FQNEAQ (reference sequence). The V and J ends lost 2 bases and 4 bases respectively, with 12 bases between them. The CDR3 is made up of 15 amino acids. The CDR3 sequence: CASSLPGARYNEQFF. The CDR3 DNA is TGTGCCAGCAGCTTACCAGGGGCCCGTTACAATGAGCAGTTCTTC.

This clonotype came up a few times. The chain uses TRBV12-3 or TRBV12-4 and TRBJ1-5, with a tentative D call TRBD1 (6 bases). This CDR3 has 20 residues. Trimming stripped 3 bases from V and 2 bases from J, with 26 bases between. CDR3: CASSFGILEVRGGGNQPQHF. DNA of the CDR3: TGTGCCAGCAGTTTTGGCATCCTTGAAGTTAGAGGGGGAGGCAATCAGCCCCAGCATTTT.

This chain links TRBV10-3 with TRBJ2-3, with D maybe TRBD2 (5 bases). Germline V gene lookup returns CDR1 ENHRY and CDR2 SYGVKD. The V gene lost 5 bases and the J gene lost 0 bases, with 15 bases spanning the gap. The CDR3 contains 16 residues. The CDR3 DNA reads TGTGCCATCAGTCCCGGGGAAGTATCTAGCACAGATACGCAGTATTTT. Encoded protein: CAISPGEVSSTDTQYF.

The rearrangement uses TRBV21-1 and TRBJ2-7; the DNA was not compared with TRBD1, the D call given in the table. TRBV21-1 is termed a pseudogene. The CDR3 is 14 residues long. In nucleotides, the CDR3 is TGTGCCAGCAGCAAAAAGCACAGGCCCTACGAGCAGTACTTC. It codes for CASSKKHRPYEQYF.

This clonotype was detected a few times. The CDR3 nucleotides are TGCGCCAGCAGCCAAGTTTCCGATCGGGAAAAACTGTTTTTT. Amino acids: CASSQVSDREKLFF. J is TRBJ1-4 and V is TRBV4-1; D call uncertain. CDR1 and CDR2 from the germline V gene are MGHRA and YSYEKL. This CDR3 is built from 14 residues. With 1 base removed from V and 8 bases from J, the gap between germline ends came to 11 bases.

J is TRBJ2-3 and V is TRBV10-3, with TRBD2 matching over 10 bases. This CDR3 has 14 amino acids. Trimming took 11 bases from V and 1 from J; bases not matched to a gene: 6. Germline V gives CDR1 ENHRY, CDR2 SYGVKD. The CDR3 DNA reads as TGTGCCGGGGCAGGGACTAGCGGCACAGATACGCAGTATTTT. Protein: CAGAGTSGTDTQYF.

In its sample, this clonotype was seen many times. The CDR3 DNA reads TGTGCCAGCAGCCTCCGCTTGGGGGATACGCAGTATTTT. It is translated as CASSLRLGDTQYF. V is TRBV7-8 and J is TRBJ2-3; D remains unclear. CDR3 length: 13 amino acids. Per germline, CDR1 SGHVS and CDR2 FQNEAQ. Trimming pared 5 bases from V and 6 bases from J, leaving 12 bases between.

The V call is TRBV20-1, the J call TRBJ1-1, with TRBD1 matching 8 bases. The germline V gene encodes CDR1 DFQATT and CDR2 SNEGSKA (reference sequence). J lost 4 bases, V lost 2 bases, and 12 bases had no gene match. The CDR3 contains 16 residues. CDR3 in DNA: TGCAGTGCTAGACTCGGGACAGGTTTGGTGAGCACTGAAGCTTTCTTT. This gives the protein CSARLGTGLVSTEAFF.

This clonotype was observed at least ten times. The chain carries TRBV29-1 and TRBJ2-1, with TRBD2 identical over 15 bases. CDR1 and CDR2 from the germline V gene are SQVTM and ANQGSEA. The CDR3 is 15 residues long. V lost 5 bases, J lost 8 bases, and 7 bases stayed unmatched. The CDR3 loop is CSVPGTSGRIDEQFF. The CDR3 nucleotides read TGCAGCGTTCCCGGGACTAGCGGGAGGATTGATGAGCAGTTCTTC.

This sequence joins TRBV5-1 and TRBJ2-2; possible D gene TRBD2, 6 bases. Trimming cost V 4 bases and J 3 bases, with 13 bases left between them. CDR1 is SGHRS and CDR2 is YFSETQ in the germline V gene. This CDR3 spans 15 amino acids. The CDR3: CASSGGLADTGELFF. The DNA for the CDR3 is TGCGCCAGCAGCGGGGGACTCGCCGACACCGGGGAGCTGTTTTTT.

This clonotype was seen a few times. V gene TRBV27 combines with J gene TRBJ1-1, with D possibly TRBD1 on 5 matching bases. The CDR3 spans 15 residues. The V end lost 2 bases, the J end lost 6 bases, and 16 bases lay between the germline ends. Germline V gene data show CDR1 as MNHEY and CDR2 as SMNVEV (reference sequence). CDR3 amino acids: CASSLGHSGGAEAFF. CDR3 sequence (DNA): TGTGCCAGCAGTTTAGGGCATTCGGGGGGTGCTGAAGCTTTCTTT.